The rows below give T cell receptor beta chains drawn from one sample of a study of OX40 agonist ivuxolimab in advanced cancers. The protocol was immunoSEQ multiplex PCR, while the TCRdb copy is restricted to in-frame clones and leaves out a portion. The data show 55,000 to 95,000 clones, around 88% seen once. Sequencing was performed on CD4+ or CD8+ T cells sorted from blood, taken in a trial of the OX40 agonist ivuxolimab. These receptor sequences come from an adult with an advanced solid tumor such as melanoma, head and neck, liver or kidney cancer. CDR3s include the opening cysteine and the closing phenylalanine or tryptophan. D genes are given only for firm matches. Where a row states a size, it is once, few, many or the class of an expanded clone; other rows omit it.

clone size: -; D gene: -; V gene: TRBV7-9; J gene: TRBJ2-4; CDR3 protein: CASSAIVERGNIQYF; CDR3 DNA: TGTGCCAGCAGCGCCATCGTTGAGAGGGGAAACATTCAGTACTTC
clone size: -; D gene: -; V gene: TRBV6-1; J gene: TRBJ1-5; CDR3 protein: CASSGVFSNQPQHF; CDR3 DNA: TGTGCCTCCTCCGGGGTATTTAGCAATCAGCCCCAGCATTTT
clone size: -; D gene: -; V gene: TRBV2; J gene: TRBJ1-2; CDR3 protein: CASSDSNYGYTF; CDR3 DNA: TGTGCCAGCAGTGATTCTAACTATGGCTACACCTTC
clone size: -; D gene: -; V gene: TRBV19; J gene: TRBJ2-1; CDR3 protein: CASSAAGTPAHEQFF; CDR3 DNA: TGTGCCAGTAGTGCCGCCGGGACCCCAGCCCATGAGCAGTTCTTC
clone size: -; D gene: -; V gene: TRBV18; J gene: TRBJ2-5; CDR3 protein: CASSTGSGETQYF; CDR3 DNA: TGTGCCAGCTCAACGGGCAGCGGGGAGACCCAGTACTTC
clone size: -; D gene: -; V gene: TRBV7-8; J gene: TRBJ2-3; CDR3 protein: CASSSTAHGGTDTQYF; CDR3 DNA: TGTGCCAGCAGTTCAACCGCCCACGGGGGCACAGATACGCAGTATTTT
clone size: -; D gene: TRBD2; V gene: TRBV9; J gene: TRBJ2-3; CDR3 protein: CASSGHKRGSGDTQYF; CDR3 DNA: TGTGCCAGCAGCGGGCATAAGCGGGGGTCTGGGGATACGCAGTATTTT
clone size: -; D gene: TRBD1; V gene: TRBV4-2; J gene: TRBJ1-2; CDR3 protein: CASSQGTGDGYTF; CDR3 DNA: TGTGCCAGCAGCCAAGGGACAGGGGACGGCTACACCTTC
clone size: -; D gene: -; V gene: TRBV19; J gene: TRBJ2-1; CDR3 protein: CASRPDRSTYNEQFF; CDR3 DNA: TGTGCCAGTAGGCCAGACAGGAGCACCTACAATGAGCAGTTCTTC
clone size: once; D gene: TRBD2; V gene: TRBV5-1; J gene: TRBJ2-2; CDR3 protein: CASSASGSKSGELFF; CDR3 DNA: TGCGCCAGCAGCGCTAGCGGGAGTAAGAGCGGGGAGCTGTTTTTT
clone size: -; D gene: TRBD2; V gene: TRBV18; J gene: TRBJ2-1; CDR3 protein: CASSLPTSGGNNEQFF; CDR3 DNA: TGTGCCAGCTCACTCCCGACTAGCGGCGGTAACAATGAGCAGTTCTTC
clone size: -; D gene: TRBD1; V gene: TRBV19; J gene: TRBJ2-3; CDR3 protein: CAAKGQGNTDTQYF; CDR3 DNA: TGTGCCGCCAAGGGACAGGGGAACACAGATACGCAGTATTTT
clone size: -; D gene: TRBD2; V gene: TRBV28; J gene: TRBJ2-1; CDR3 protein: CASSPLAGGQNEQFF; CDR3 DNA: TGTGCCAGCAGTCCCTTGGCGGGGGGGCAGAATGAGCAGTTCTTC
clone size: -; D gene: -; V gene: TRBV27; J gene: TRBJ1-6; CDR3 protein: CASSLDPSSYNSPLHF; CDR3 DNA: TGTGCCAGCAGTTTGGACCCGAGCTCCTATAATTCACCCCTCCACTTT
clone size: -; D gene: -; V gene: TRBV5-1; J gene: TRBJ2-1; CDR3 protein: CASSLAGRLDNEQFF; CDR3 DNA: TGCGCCAGCAGCTTGGCCGGGCGATTAGACAATGAGCAGTTCTTC
clone size: once; D gene: -; V gene: TRBV7-2; J gene: TRBJ2-7; CDR3 protein: CASSLEGHSYEQYF; CDR3 DNA: TGTGCCAGCAGCTTAGAGGGACACTCCTACGAGCAGTACTTC
clone size: -; D gene: -; V gene: TRBV28; J gene: TRBJ1-1; CDR3 protein: CASKAGGTTEAFF; CDR3 DNA: TGTGCCAGCAAGGCAGGAGGGACAACTGAAGCTTTCTTT
clone size: -; D gene: TRBD2; V gene: TRBV5-8; J gene: TRBJ2-3; CDR3 protein: CASSSVGGADTQYF; CDR3 DNA: TGTGCCAGCAGCTCCGTTGGGGGGGCAGATACGCAGTATTTT
clone size: -; D gene: TRBD2; V gene: TRBV11-3; J gene: TRBJ2-3; CDR3 protein: CASSPGWERDTQYF; CDR3 DNA: TGTGCCAGCAGCCCGGGGTGGGAGCGGGACACGCAGTATTTT
clone size: -; D gene: -; V gene: TRBV11-2; J gene: TRBJ1-2; CDR3 protein: CASSSLRGRNYGYTF; CDR3 DNA: TGTGCCAGCAGCTCCCTGCGGGGCAGAAACTATGGCTACACCTTC
clone size: -; D gene: -; V gene: TRBV30; J gene: TRBJ2-3; CDR3 protein: CAWRPRAERTDTQYF; CDR3 DNA: TGTGCCTGGAGGCCCCGAGCGGAGCGCACAGATACGCAGTATTTT
clone size: -; D gene: -; V gene: TRBV27; J gene: TRBJ2-7; CDR3 protein: CASSFKVLDEQYF; CDR3 DNA: TGTGCCAGCAGTTTCAAGGTCCTTGACGAGCAGTACTTC
clone size: -; D gene: -; V gene: TRBV7-9; J gene: TRBJ2-7; CDR3 protein: CASSDREHPSYEQYF; CDR3 DNA: TGTGCCAGCAGCGACCGGGAACACCCCTCCTACGAGCAGTACTTC
clone size: -; D gene: -; V gene: TRBV7-2; J gene: TRBJ2-3; CDR3 protein: CASSFGGRTDTQYF; CDR3 DNA: TGTGCCAGCAGCTTCGGGGGGCGCACAGATACGCAGTATTTT
clone size: -; D gene: -; V gene: TRBV11-2; J gene: TRBJ1-6; CDR3 protein: CASSSQASYNSPLHF; CDR3 DNA: TGTGCCAGCAGCTCACAGGCCTCCTATAATTCACCCCTCCACTTT
clone size: -; D gene: TRBD2; V gene: TRBV5-1; J gene: TRBJ2-1; CDR3 protein: CASSLEGRGEYNEQFF; CDR3 DNA: TGCGCCAGCAGCTTGGAGGGGCGGGGGGAATACAATGAGCAGTTCTTC
clone size: -; D gene: TRBD1; V gene: TRBV7-2; J gene: TRBJ1-6; CDR3 protein: CASSFFPPGQGSNSPLHF; CDR3 DNA: TGTGCCAGCAGCTTTTTTCCCCCGGGACAGGGTTCTAATTCACCCCTCCACTTT
clone size: -; D gene: -; V gene: TRBV6-1; J gene: TRBJ2-2; CDR3 protein: CASTRMGGATGELFF; CDR3 DNA: TGTGCCAGCACCCGGATGGGGGGGGCGACCGGGGAGCTGTTTTTT
clone size: -; D gene: -; V gene: TRBV30; J gene: TRBJ1-3; CDR3 protein: CAWGQLGSSGNTIYF; CDR3 DNA: TGTGCCTGGGGCCAGCTTGGGAGCTCTGGAAACACCATATATTTT
clone size: -; D gene: -; V gene: TRBV7-2; J gene: TRBJ1-4; CDR3 protein: CASSLAGGAISEKLFF; CDR3 DNA: TGTGCCAGCAGCTTAGCGGGGGGCGCAATCTCTGAAAAACTGTTTTTT
clone size: -; D gene: TRBD1; V gene: TRBV28; J gene: TRBJ1-3; CDR3 protein: CASRSGQQSSGNTIYF; CDR3 DNA: TGTGCCAGCAGATCGGGACAGCAGAGCTCTGGAAACACCATATATTTT
clone size: -; D gene: -; V gene: TRBV2; J gene: TRBJ1-4; CDR3 protein: CASSSQGPNEKLFF; CDR3 DNA: TGTGCCAGCAGTTCACAGGGACCTAATGAAAAACTGTTTTTT
clone size: -; D gene: -; V gene: TRBV7-8; J gene: TRBJ2-3; CDR3 protein: CASSLLRRASTDTQYF; CDR3 DNA: TGTGCCAGCAGCCTACTGAGGAGGGCTAGCACAGATACGCAGTATTTT
clone size: -; D gene: -; V gene: TRBV10-1; J gene: TRBJ2-1; CDR3 protein: CASSESQGSSYNEQFF; CDR3 DNA: TGCGCCAGCAGTGAGTCCCAGGGGAGCTCCTACAATGAGCAGTTCTTC
clone size: -; D gene: TRBD1; V gene: TRBV29-1; J gene: TRBJ2-5; CDR3 protein: CSVQTGVRETQYF; CDR3 DNA: TGCAGCGTGCAGACAGGGGTTAGGGAGACCCAGTACTTC
clone size: -; D gene: -; V gene: TRBV19; J gene: TRBJ1-5; CDR3 protein: CASSIAINQPQHF; CDR3 DNA: TGTGCCAGTAGTATTGCCATTAATCAGCCCCAGCATTTT
clone size: -; D gene: -; V gene: TRBV9; J gene: TRBJ1-5; CDR3 protein: CASSRRDGSNQPQHF; CDR3 DNA: TGTGCCAGCAGCCGCCGGGACGGCAGCAATCAGCCCCAGCATTTT